The text below deals with one T cell receptor (beta chain). The sample is drawn from a study of blood T cell repertoires in COVID-19. About the study: Sites in the United States, Italy and Spain provided acute and convalescent COVID-19 samples.

Per the original methods: Amplification of reference gene primers provided the estimated nucleated cell counts. Generated by immunoSEQ multiplex PCR, the TCRdb table keeps only in-frame clones and is missing some. V and J calls and clone size are those listed in that table; D and trimming were worked out from the DNA. Among around 300,000 clones listed, around 80% were seen once. V was clipped by 3 bases and J by 7 bases, with 7 bases between them. CDR3 size: 12 residues. This chain joins TRBV12-3 or TRBV12-4 and TRBJ2-4; D not certain. The receptor was derived from a man in his thirties or forties with active or convalescent COVID-19. Sequencing was performed on peripheral blood. This chain's CDR3 is CASSLRFNIQYF. CDR3 DNA sequence: TGTGCCAGCAGTTTGCGGTTCAACATTCAGTACTTC.